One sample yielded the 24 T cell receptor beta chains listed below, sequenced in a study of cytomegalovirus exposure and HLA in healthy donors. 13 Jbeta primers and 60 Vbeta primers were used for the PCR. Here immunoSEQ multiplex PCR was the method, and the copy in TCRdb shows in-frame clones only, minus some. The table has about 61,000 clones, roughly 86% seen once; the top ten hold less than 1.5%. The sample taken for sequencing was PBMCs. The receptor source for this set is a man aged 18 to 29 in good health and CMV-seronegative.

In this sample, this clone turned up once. DNA for the CDR3: TGCGCCAGCAGCTTGGGGCACAGCGGGGGAACTGAAGCTTTCTTT. It yields the protein CASSLGHSGGTEAFF. The chain recombines TRBV5-1 with TRBJ1-1; TRBD1 is a possible D gene (5 bases). CDR3 length equals 15 residues. V was trimmed by 0 bases and J by 5 bases, leaving 14 bases between them. CDR1 and CDR2 from the germline V gene are SGHRS and YFSETQ.

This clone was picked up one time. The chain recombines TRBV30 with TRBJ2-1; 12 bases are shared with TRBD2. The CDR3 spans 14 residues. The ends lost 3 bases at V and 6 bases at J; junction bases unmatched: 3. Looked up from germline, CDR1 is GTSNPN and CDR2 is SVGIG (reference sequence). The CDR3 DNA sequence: TGTGCCTGGAGGGGACTAGCGGGTGCCAATGAGCAGTTCTTC. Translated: CAWRGLAGANEQFF.

CDR3 loop: CASSLSGITKQETQYF. The CDR3 coding sequence is TGTGCCAGCAGCTTGTCAGGGATTACCAAGCAAGAGACCCAGTACTTC. The chain links TRBV5-4 to TRBJ2-5; possibly TRBD1 for D (5 bases). Trimming took off 1 base at V and 2 bases at J, with 15 bases between the two ends. This CDR3 spans 16 amino acids. Germline V gene sequence: CDR1 SGHNT, CDR2 YYREEE (reference sequence).

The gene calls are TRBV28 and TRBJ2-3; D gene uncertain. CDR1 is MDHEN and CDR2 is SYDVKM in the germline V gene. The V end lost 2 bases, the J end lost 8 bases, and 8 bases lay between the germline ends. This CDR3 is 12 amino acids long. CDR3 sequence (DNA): TGTGCCAGCAGTTTAAGTGGCGGTACGCAGTATTTT. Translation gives CASSLSGGTQYF.

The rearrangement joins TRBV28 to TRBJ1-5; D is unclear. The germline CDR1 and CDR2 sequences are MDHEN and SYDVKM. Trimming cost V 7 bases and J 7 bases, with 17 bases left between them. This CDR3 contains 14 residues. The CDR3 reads CASTPGPIRQPQHF. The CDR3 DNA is TGTGCCAGCACCCCTGGTCCGATCAGGCAGCCCCAGCATTTT.

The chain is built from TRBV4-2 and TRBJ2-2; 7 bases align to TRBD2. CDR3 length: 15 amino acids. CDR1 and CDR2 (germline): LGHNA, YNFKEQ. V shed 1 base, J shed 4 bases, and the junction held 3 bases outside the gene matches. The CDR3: CASSQGGGSTGELFF. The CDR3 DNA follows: TGTGCCAGCAGCCAAGGGGGAGGGTCCACCGGGGAGCTGTTTTTT.

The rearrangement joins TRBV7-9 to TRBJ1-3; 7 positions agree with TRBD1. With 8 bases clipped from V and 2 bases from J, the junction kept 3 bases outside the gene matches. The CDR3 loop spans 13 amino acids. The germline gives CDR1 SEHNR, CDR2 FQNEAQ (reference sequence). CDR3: CASLQGTGNTIYF. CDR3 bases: TGTGCCAGCCTACAGGGGACTGGAAACACCATATATTTT.

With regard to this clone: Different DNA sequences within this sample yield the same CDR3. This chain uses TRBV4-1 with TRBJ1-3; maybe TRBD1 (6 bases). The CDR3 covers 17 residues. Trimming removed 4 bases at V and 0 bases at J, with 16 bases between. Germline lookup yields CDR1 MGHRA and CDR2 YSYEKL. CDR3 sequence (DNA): TGCGCCAGCAGCCCAGCCAGGGGCGGACTCTCTGGAAACACCATATATTTT. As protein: CASSPARGGLSGNTIYF.

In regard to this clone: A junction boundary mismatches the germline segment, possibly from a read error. CDR3: CASSYVTGDWDF. The CDR3 bases are TGTGCCAGCAGTTACGTAACAGGCGATTGGGATTTT. The rearrangement uses TRBV6-6 and TRBJ1-3, with D tentatively TRBD1 (5 bases). Germline assignment: CDR1 MNHNY and CDR2 SVGAGI (reference sequence). CDR3 length: 12 amino acids.

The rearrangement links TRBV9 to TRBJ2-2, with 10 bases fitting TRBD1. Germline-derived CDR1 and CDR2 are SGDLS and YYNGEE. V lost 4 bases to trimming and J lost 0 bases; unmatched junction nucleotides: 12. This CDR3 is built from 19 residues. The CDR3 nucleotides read TGTGCCAGCAGCCCCGGGACAGGGGTTAACCCTACGAACACCGGGGAGCTGTTTTTT. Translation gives CASSPGTGVNPTNTGELFF. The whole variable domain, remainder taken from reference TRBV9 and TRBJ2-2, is DSGVTQTPKHLITATGQRVTLRCSPRSGDLSVYWYQQSLDQGLQFLIQYYNGEERAKGNILERFSAQQFPDLHSELNLSSLELGDSALYFCASSPGTGVNPTNTGELFFGEGSRLTVL.

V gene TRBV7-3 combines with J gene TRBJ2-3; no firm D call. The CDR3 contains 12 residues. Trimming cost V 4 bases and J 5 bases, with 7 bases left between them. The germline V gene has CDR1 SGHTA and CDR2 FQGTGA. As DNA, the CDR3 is TGTGCCAGCAGCTCAACTCTAGATACGCAGTATTTT. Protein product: CASSSTLDTQYF.

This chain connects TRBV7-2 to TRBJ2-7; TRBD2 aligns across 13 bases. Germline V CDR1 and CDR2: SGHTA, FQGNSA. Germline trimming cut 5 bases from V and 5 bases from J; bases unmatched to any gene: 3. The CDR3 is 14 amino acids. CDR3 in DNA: TGTGCCAGCAGCATTGGGACTAGCGGGGACGAGCAGTACTTC. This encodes CASSIGTSGDEQYF.

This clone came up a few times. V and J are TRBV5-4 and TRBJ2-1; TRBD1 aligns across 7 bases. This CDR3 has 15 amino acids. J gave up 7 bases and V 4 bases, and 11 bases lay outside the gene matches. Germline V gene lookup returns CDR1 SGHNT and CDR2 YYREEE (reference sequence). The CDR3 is CASSPATGFKNEQFF. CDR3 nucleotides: TGTGCCAGCAGCCCGGCGACAGGGTTTAAGAATGAGCAGTTCTTC.

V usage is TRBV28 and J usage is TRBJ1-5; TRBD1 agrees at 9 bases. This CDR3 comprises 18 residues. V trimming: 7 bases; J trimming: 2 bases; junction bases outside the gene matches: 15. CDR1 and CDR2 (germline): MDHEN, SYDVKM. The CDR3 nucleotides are TGTGCCAGCACCCGGGACAGGGAAATTACGGTAGGCAATCAGCCCCAGCATTTT. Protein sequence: CASTRDREITVGNQPQHF. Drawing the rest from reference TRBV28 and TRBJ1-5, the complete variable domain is DVKVTQSSRYLVKRTGEKVFLECVQDMDHENMFWYRQDPGLGLRLIYFSYDVKMKEKGDIPEGYSVSREKKERFSLILESASTNQTSMYLCASTRDREITVGNQPQHFGDGTRLSIL.

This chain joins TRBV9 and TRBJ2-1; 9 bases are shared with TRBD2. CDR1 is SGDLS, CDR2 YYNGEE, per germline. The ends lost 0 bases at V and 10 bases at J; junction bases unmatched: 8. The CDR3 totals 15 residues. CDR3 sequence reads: CASSVGGSGGPEQFF. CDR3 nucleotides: TGTGCCAGCAGCGTAGGGGGTAGCGGGGGTCCCGAGCAGTTCTTC.

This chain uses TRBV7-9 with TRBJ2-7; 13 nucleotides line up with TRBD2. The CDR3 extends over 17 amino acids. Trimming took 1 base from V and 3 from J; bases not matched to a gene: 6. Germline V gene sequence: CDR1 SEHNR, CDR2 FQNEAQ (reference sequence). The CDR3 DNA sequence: TGTGCCAGCAGCTTAGACCCTGGGACTAGCGGGGACTACGAGCAGTACTTC. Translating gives CASSLDPGTSGDYEQYF.

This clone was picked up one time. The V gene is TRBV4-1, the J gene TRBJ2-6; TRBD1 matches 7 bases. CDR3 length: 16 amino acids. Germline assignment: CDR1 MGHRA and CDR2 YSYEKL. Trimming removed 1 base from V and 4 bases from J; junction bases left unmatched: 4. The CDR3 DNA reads TGCGCCAGCAGCCAAGGACAGGGCCCAGGGGCCAACGTCCTGACTTTC. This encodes CASSQGQGPGANVLTF.

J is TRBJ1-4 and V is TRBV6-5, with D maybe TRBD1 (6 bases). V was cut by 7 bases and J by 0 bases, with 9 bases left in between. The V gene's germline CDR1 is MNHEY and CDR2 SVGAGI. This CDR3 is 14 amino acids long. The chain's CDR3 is CASTRTATNEKLFF. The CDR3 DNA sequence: TGTGCCAGCACCCGGACAGCAACTAATGAAAAACTGTTTTTT.

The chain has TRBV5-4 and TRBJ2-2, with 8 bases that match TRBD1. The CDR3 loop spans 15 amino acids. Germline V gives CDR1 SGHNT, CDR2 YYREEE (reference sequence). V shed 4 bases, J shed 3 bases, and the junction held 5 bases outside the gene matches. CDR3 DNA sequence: TGTGCCAGCAGCCCCAGGGGGCGCGACACCGGGGAGCTGTTTTTT. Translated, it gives CASSPRGRDTGELFF.

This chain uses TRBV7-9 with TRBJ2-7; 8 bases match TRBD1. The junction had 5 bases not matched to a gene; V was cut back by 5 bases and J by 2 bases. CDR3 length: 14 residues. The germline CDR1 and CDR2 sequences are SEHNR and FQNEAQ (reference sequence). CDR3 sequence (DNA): TGTGCCAGCAGCGAGACAGGGGATGCCTACGAGCAGTACTTC. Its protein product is CASSETGDAYEQYF.

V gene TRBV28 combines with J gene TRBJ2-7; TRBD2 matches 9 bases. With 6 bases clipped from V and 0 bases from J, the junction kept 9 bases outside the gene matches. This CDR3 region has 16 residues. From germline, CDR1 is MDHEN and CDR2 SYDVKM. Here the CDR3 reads CASSPPASGASYEQYF. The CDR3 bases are TGTGCCAGCAGCCCCCCCGCTAGCGGGGCCTCCTACGAGCAGTACTTC.

DNA for the CDR3: TGTGCCAGCAGCTTACCCCCGGGGAAGCAGAGCTCCTATAATTCACCCCTCCACTTT. It encodes CASSLPPGKQSSYNSPLHF. The chain employs TRBV7-6 and TRBJ1-6; D gene ambiguous. The CDR3 spans 19 residues. V lost 2 bases and J 0 bases, leaving 17 bases between the germline ends. CDR1 is SGHVS and CDR2 is FNYEAQ in the germline V gene.

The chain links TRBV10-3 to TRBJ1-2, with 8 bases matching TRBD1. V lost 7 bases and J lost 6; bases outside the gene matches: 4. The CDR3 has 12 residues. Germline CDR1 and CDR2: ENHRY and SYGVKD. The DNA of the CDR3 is TGTGCCATCAATCGACAGGGGAATGGCTACACCTTC. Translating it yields CAINRQGNGYTF.

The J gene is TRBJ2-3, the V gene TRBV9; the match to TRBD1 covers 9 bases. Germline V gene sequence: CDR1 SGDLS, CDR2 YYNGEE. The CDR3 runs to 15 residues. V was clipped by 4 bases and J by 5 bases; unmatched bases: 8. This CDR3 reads CASSPGTGRIDTQYF. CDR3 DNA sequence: TGTGCCAGCAGCCCCGGGACAGGGAGGATAGATACGCAGTATTTT.